This T cell receptor (beta chain) was sequenced for a study of blood T cell repertoires in COVID-19. Study details: Sample material is recorded as cDNA or gDNA derived from T cells, B-cell-depleted T cells, or PBMCs.

V shed 4 bases, J shed 7 bases, and the junction held 9 bases outside the gene matches. Germline V CDR1 and CDR2: SGDLS, YYNGEE. CDR3 length equals 15 residues. Data came from immunoSEQ multiplex PCR; TCRdb stores just in-frame clones and leaves some out. In the table there are roughly 110,000 clones, 75% to 90% of which are singletons. The rearrangement joins TRBV9 to TRBJ2-5; 11 positions agree with TRBD2. The sequenced material came from peripheral blood. The sequence came from a human donor with acute or convalescent COVID-19. The donor label of this sample is uncertain. DNA for the CDR3: TGTGCCAGCAGCCCGGGGACTAGCGGACTAGGGACCCAGTACTTC. It is translated as CASSPGTSGLGTQYF.